What follows are 28 T cell receptor beta chains derived from one specimen sequenced in a study of PD-L1 blockade in urothelial cancer. The method was immunoSEQ multiplex PCR; TCRdb's version includes in-frame clones alone and lacks a portion of them. There are about 20,000 clones in the sample; around 88% occur only once, and less than 4.5% lies in the top ten. The material was PBMCs, obtained around atezolizumab (anti-PD-L1) treatment. The receptors here all came from a man aged 45-65 years with urothelial cancer.

The chain employs TRBV19 and TRBJ1-3; 9 bases map to TRBD1. The CDR3 sequence is 16 residues long. V was clipped by 6 bases and J by 1 base; unmatched bases: 7. The V gene's germline CDR1 is LNHDA and CDR2 SQIVND (reference sequence). As DNA, the CDR3 is TGTGCCAGTAGGCGGACAGGGGCACTTTCTGGAAACACCATATATTTT. Residues: CASRRTGALSGNTIYF.

The chain employs TRBV15 and TRBJ1-1, with 8 bases matching TRBD1. The CDR3 consists of 18 residues. V dropped 5 bases and J dropped 5; count of bases not matched to a gene: 19. Germline V gene sequence: CDR1 LNHNV, CDR2 YYDKDF (reference sequence). The CDR3 is CATSGGPGTGSHYTEAFF. DNA of the CDR3: TGTGCCACCAGCGGAGGCCCCGGGACAGGATCACATTATACTGAAGCTTTCTTT.

The genes are TRBV19 and TRBJ2-3; 7 nucleotides agree with TRBD1. The CDR3 consists of 13 residues. The germline V gene has CDR1 LNHDA and CDR2 SQIVND (reference sequence). J gave up 1 base and V 6 bases, and 1 base lay outside the gene matches. As DNA, the CDR3 is TGTGCCAGTAGAGACAGGGGCACAGATACGCAGTATTTT. Amino acid sequence: CASRDRGTDTQYF.

The chain joins TRBV11-2 to TRBJ1-2; D remains unclear. This CDR3 comprises 14 residues. CDR1 SGHAT and CDR2 FQNNGV come from the germline V gene. The germline V and J ends were trimmed by 4 bases and 7 bases, with 16 bases remaining between them. The CDR3 nucleotides read TGTGCCAGCAGCTCCCGCCAGGCCGCTATTGGCTACACCTTC. Translating gives CASSSRQAAIGYTF.

This chain links TRBV7-3 with TRBJ1-1; D is possibly TRBD1 (5 bases). Germline V CDR1 and CDR2: SGHTA, FQGTGA. The ends were cut back, 10 bases at V and 1 base at J, with 13 bases in the middle. This CDR3 has 13 amino acids. As DNA, the CDR3 is TGTGCCACCGGTCAACAGGCGAACACTGAAGCTTTCTTT. Amino acid sequence: CATGQQANTEAFF.

This chain uses TRBV6-1 with TRBJ2-7; the D gene is possibly TRBD1 (6 bases). Germline V gene lookup returns CDR1 MNHNS and CDR2 SASEGT. The CDR3 contains 13 residues. The V end lost 5 bases, the J end lost 2 bases, and 10 bases lay between the germline ends. CDR3 nucleotide sequence: TGTGCCAGCAGTTGGGACACCACCTACGAGCAGTACTTC. Protein product: CASSWDTTYEQYF.

The V and J genes are TRBV28 and TRBJ1-2; no clear D gene. Trimming removed 1 base at V and 8 bases at J, with 23 bases between. In germline, CDR1 is MDHEN, CDR2 SYDVKM. CDR3 length: 17 amino acids. The CDR3 sequence: CASSLLRMGTLGGGYTF. The CDR3 coding sequence is TGTGCCAGCAGTTTATTGCGGATGGGAACTCTCGGAGGGGGCTACACCTTC.

Turning to this clone: The junction departs from the called germline gene at one end, perhaps through a read error. This sequence joins TRBV7-2 and TRBJ2-7; weak D call: TRBD1 (5 bases). Germline-derived CDR1 and CDR2 are SGHTA and FQGNSA. CDR3 length equals 14 residues. CDR3 sequence (DNA): TGTGCCAGCACCTTAGGGCAGGGTATCTACGAGCAGTACTTC. As protein: CASTLGQGIYEQYF. The whole variable domain, remainder taken from reference TRBV7-2 and TRBJ2-7, is GAGVSQSPSNKVTEKGKDVELRCDPISGHTALYWYRQSLGQGLEFLIYFQGNSAPDKSGLPSDRFSAERTGGSVSTLTIQRTQQEDSAVYLCASTLGQGIYEQYFGPGTRLTVT.

CDR3 region: CASSKWTDYNSPLHF. In DNA form, the CDR3 reads TGTGCCAGCAGTAAGTGGACAGACTATAATTCACCCCTCCACTTT. V and J are TRBV27 and TRBJ1-6, with D perhaps matching TRBD1 (6 bases). The CDR3 spans 15 residues. Trimming shortened V by 5 bases and J by 3 bases, and 11 bases separated the two germline ends. Germline V gene data show CDR1 as MNHEY and CDR2 as SMNVEV (reference sequence).

The CDR3: CAGIRDRGETQYF. CDR3 in DNA: TGTGCCGGGATTCGGGACAGGGGCGAGACCCAGTACTTC. This chain joins TRBV6-1 and TRBJ2-5, with 10 positions matching TRBD1. V lost 11 bases and J lost 5; bases outside the gene matches: 8. CDR3 size: 13 residues. Per germline, CDR1 MNHNS and CDR2 SASEGT.

The V gene is TRBV12-5, the J gene TRBJ1-5; 8 nucleotides line up with TRBD1. CDR1 and CDR2 (germline): LGHNT, FRNRAP. Trimming removed 4 bases from V and 7 bases from J; junction bases left unmatched: 12. CDR3 size: 16 residues. In DNA form, the CDR3 reads TGTGCTAGTGGTTCCTTCCCGGACAGGGACGGGCAGCCCCAGCATTTT. It translates to CASGSFPDRDGQPQHF. Drawing the rest from reference TRBV12-5 and TRBJ1-5, the complete variable domain is DARVTQTPRHKVTEMGQEVTMRCQPILGHNTVFWYRQTMMQGLELLAYFRNRAPLDDSGMPKDRFSAEMPDATLATLKIQPSEPRDSAVYFCASGSFPDRDGQPQHFGDGTRLSIL.

V and J are TRBV29-1 and TRBJ2-3, with 10 bases identical to TRBD2. The germline V gene has CDR1 SQVTM and CDR2 ANQGSEA. CDR3 length: 14 amino acids. Losses at the gene ends were 7 bases for V and 2 bases for J; bases not matched to a gene: 6. DNA of the CDR3: TGCAGCGCGGAAGGACTAGCGGACACAGATACGCAGTATTTT. Translated, it gives CSAEGLADTDTQYF.

The chain carries TRBV6-1 and TRBJ2-1; TRBD2 agrees at 9 bases. The CDR3 extends over 15 amino acids. V was clipped by 8 bases and J by 6 bases; unmatched bases: 11. The germline CDR1 and CDR2 sequences are MNHNS and SASEGT. The CDR3 nucleotides are TGTGCCAGCGGGGGTCCGGGACTAGCCACCAATGAGCAGTTCTTC. Translated: CASGGPGLATNEQFF.

The J gene is TRBJ2-1, the V gene TRBV9; TRBD1 is a possible D gene (6 bases). V was clipped by 4 bases and J by 6 bases, with 11 bases between them. CDR3 size: 13 residues. The germline V gene has CDR1 SGDLS and CDR2 YYNGEE. The CDR3 protein is CASSIQGGNEQFF. CDR3 nucleotides: TGTGCCAGCAGCATACAGGGTGGCAATGAGCAGTTCTTC.

The chain has TRBV25-1 and TRBJ1-5; D may be TRBD1 (6 bases). The CDR3 consists of 15 residues. The germline CDR1 and CDR2 sequences are MGHDK and SYGVNS. V dropped 5 bases and J dropped 4 bases, with 15 bases sitting between them. CDR3 nucleotide sequence: TGTGCCAGCAGTTCAGGGGAGGGTCTAAATCAGCCCCAGCATTTT. It translates to CASSSGEGLNQPQHF. Full variable domain (missing parts from reference TRBV25-1 and TRBJ1-5): EADIYQTPRYLVIGTGKKITLECSQTMGHDKMYWYQQDPGMELHLIHYSYGVNSTEKGDLSSESTVSRIRTEHFPLTLESARPSHTSQYLCASSSGEGLNQPQHFGDGTRLSIL.

This chain links TRBV25-1 with TRBJ2-3; possible D gene TRBD2, 5 bases. From germline, CDR1 is MGHDK and CDR2 SYGVNS. V was cut by 5 bases and J by 2 bases, with 14 bases left in between. There are 15 residues in the CDR3. The CDR3 loop is CASSSGGELTDTQYF. CDR3 DNA: TGTGCCAGCAGTAGCGGAGGTGAACTCACAGATACGCAGTATTTT.

The rearrangement joins TRBV5-3 to TRBJ2-1; 13 positions agree with TRBD2. TRBV5-3 is sorted into the ORF group, with uncertain function. The CDR3 length is 18 residues. Germline trimming cut 8 bases from V and 4 bases from J; bases unmatched to any gene: 15. CDR3: CASPGGLAGAREYNEQFF. The CDR3 nucleotides are TGTGCCAGCCCAGGAGGACTAGCGGGAGCTAGAGAATACAATGAGCAGTTCTTC.

This clone was detected only once. The chain couples TRBV2 to TRBJ1-5; D not resolved. This CDR3 spans 15 amino acids. The ends were cut back, 1 base at V and 0 bases at J, with 7 bases in the middle. Per the germline V gene, CDR1 is SNHLY and CDR2 is FYNNEI. The CDR3 loop is CASSEGPNSNQPQHF. In DNA form, the CDR3 reads TGTGCCAGCAGTGAAGGGCCCAATAGCAATCAGCCCCAGCATTTT.

The rearrangement links TRBV9 to TRBJ2-3, with D perhaps TRBD2 (6 bases). Germline loops: CDR1 SGDLS, CDR2 YYNGEE. The V gene lost 6 bases and the J gene lost 1 base, with 15 bases spanning the gap. The CDR3 totals 15 residues. The CDR3 bases are TGTGCCAGCACCAACGGGGCGGGGCGCACAGATACGCAGTATTTT. Translation: CASTNGAGRTDTQYF.

V is TRBV5-6 and J is TRBJ2-2; D ambiguous. This CDR3 has 13 residues. Germline CDR1 SGHDT, CDR2 YYEEEE. Trimming pared 4 bases from V and 6 bases from J, leaving 10 bases between. The DNA for the CDR3 is TGTGCCAGCAGCCCCCCATTCCCCGGGGAGCTGTTTTTT. Encoded protein: CASSPPFPGELFF.

The rearrangement links TRBV18 to TRBJ2-3; TRBD1 agrees at 8 bases. The V segment lost 1 base and the J segment 1 base; nucleotides outside the gene matches: 7. Germline assignment: CDR1 KGHSH and CDR2 LQKENI. The CDR3 runs 17 residues. The CDR3 protein is CASSPLPQGAGTDTQYF. In DNA, the CDR3 is TGTGCCAGCTCACCACTACCCCAGGGGGCCGGCACAGATACGCAGTATTTT. The whole variable domain, filled in from reference TRBV18 and TRBJ2-3, reads NAGVMQNPRHLVRRRGQEARLRCSPMKGHSHVYWYRQLPEEGLKFMVYLQKENIIDESGMPKERFSAEFPKEGPSILRIQQVVRGDSAAYFCASSPLPQGAGTDTQYFGPGTRLTVL.

This clone turned up a few times. The gene calls are TRBV7-2 and TRBJ1-3; D may be TRBD1 (6 bases). Germline V lookup: CDR1 SGHTA, CDR2 FQGNSA. V shed 3 bases and J shed 2 bases, with 11 bases lying between them. CDR3 length equals 15 residues. The CDR3 DNA is TGTGCCAGCAGCTTTCAGGGGAACGCTGGAAACACCATATATTTT. Encoded protein: CASSFQGNAGNTIYF.

This clone was found a few times. The chain combines TRBV10-3 with TRBJ1-4, with D possibly matching TRBD1 (6 bases). V was cut by 6 bases and J by 5 bases, with 10 bases left in between. Per the germline V gene, CDR1 is ENHRY and CDR2 is SYGVKD. This CDR3 has 13 amino acids. CDR3 DNA: TGTGCCATCAGGAGAGGGGGAAATGAAAAACTGTTTTTT. Its protein is CAIRRGGNEKLFF.

By sample share, this clone is medium-sized. V is TRBV6-6 and J is TRBJ2-2, with 8 bases matching TRBD2. The CDR3 runs to 16 residues. V dropped 10 bases and J dropped 0; count of bases not matched to a gene: 10. Germline CDR1 MNHNY, CDR2 SVGAGI (reference sequence). The CDR3 coding sequence is TGTGCCACCATTGTCAGCGGGGGCCCGAACACCGGGGAGCTGTTTTTT. This gives the protein CATIVSGGPNTGELFF.

The rearrangement uses TRBV6-1 and TRBJ2-7; 8 positions match TRBD2. Germline-derived CDR1 and CDR2 are MNHNS and SASEGT. Unmatched junction bases numbered 10, after V lost 4 bases and J lost 5 bases. The CDR3 contains 15 residues. CDR3 DNA: TGTGCCAGCAGTGTCGCAGCGGGGGTGGTCCACGAGCAGTACTTC. Its protein product is CASSVAAGVVHEQYF.

V gene TRBV7-9 combines with J gene TRBJ1-5; D possibly corresponds to TRBD1 (5 bases). Trimming shortened V by 5 bases and J by 1 base, and 6 bases separated the two germline ends. The germline V gene has CDR1 SEHNR and CDR2 FQNEAQ (reference sequence). The CDR3 contains 13 residues. CDR3 loop: CASSQGSNQPQHF. The CDR3 DNA reads TGTGCCAGCAGCCAGGGCAGCAATCAGCCCCAGCATTTT.

V is TRBV7-9 and J is TRBJ2-7; 9 positions match TRBD2. In germline, CDR1 is SEHNR, CDR2 FQNEAQ (reference sequence). Trimming at V came to 5 bases and at J to 2 bases, leaving 10 bases not matched to a gene. The CDR3 contains 16 residues. DNA for the CDR3: TGTGCCAGCAGCCACCCCCCGCTAGCGGGAACCTACGAGCAGTACTTC. Protein: CASSHPPLAGTYEQYF.

The chain joins TRBV2 to TRBJ1-2; D possibly corresponds to TRBD1 (5 bases). CDR1 and CDR2 from the germline V gene are SNHLY and FYNNEI. Trimming removed 5 bases at V and 4 bases at J, with 17 bases between. This CDR3 comprises 15 residues. The CDR3 DNA reads as TGTGCCAGCAGTACGCAGGGATTGCCCCCCTATGGCTACACCTTC. It encodes CASSTQGLPPYGYTF.